One sample yielded the 23 T cell receptor beta chains listed below, sequenced in a study of T cell clonality in common variable immunodeficiency. Their cognate antigens are unknown. The table came from immunoSEQ multiplex PCR; TCRdb's copy has only in-frame clones and leaves some out. Sampling found fewer than 9,500 clones, none seen once. Study results and limitations: Reportedly, TCR beta sequences from common variable immunodeficiency showed fewer deletions and N-nucleotide insertions.

Sequencing was carried out using peripheral blood mononuclear cells. Receptor source: a human donor with common variable immunodeficiency.

This clone is categorized as medium-sized. With the read ending 3 residues before the CDR3 end, the germline J gene is used to fill in that end. The rearrangement joins TRBV19 to TRBJ1-1; D is possibly TRBD1 (5 bases). Trimming took 5 bases from V and 4 from J, leaving 11 bases between them. The CDR3 covers 13 residues. Germline loops: CDR1 LNHDA, CDR2 SQIVND (reference sequence). CDR3 DNA (partial): TGTGCCAGTAGTGAAGGGGTTGGCACTGAA. It specifies CASSEGVGTE. The CDR3 in its entirety is CASSEGVGTEAFF.

As concerns this clone: Coverage ceases 3 residues before the CDR3 finishes, and the germline J gene fills in the end. This sequence joins TRBV19 and TRBJ1-5; TRBD1 aligns across 7 bases. There are 17 residues in the CDR3. Germline loops: CDR1 LNHDA, CDR2 SQIVND (reference sequence). Trimming removed 2 bases from V and 6 bases from J; junction bases left unmatched: 13. The CDR3 here is CASSIPPGQGVGQPQHF. Incomplete CDR3 DNA: TGTGCCAGTAGTATACCTCCCGGCCAGGGGGTTGGTCAGCCC.

This clone was counted between two and nine times. The read ends 3 residues early relative to the CDR3; the germline J gene fills the gap. The J gene is TRBJ2-7, the V gene TRBV29-1, with TRBD2 matching 8 bases. Trimming took 4 bases from V and 2 from J; bases not matched to a gene: 10. The CDR3 sequence is 15 residues long. Germline assignment: CDR1 SQVTM and CDR2 ANQGSEA. CDR3 bases read: TGCAGCGTTGTGCGGATAGCGGGAACCGCCTACGAG. This codes for CSVVRIAGTAYE. The full CDR3 protein reads CSVVRIAGTAYEQYF.

This clone occurred many times. The read ends 3 residues early relative to the CDR3; the germline J gene fills the gap. This chain links TRBV20-1 with TRBJ2-7, with D unresolved. This CDR3 has 14 amino acids. The germline V and J ends were trimmed by 5 bases and 2 bases, with 16 bases remaining between them. The germline V gene encodes CDR1 DFQATT and CDR2 SNEGSKA (reference sequence). The CDR3 DNA, read in part, is TGCAGTGCTCCCTTGGGCAAAGACCCCTACGAG. As protein: CSAPLGKDPYE. The CDR3 as a whole reads CSAPLGKDPYEQYF.

This clone turned up a few times. The observed sequence ends 3 residues before the CDR3 terminus, with the missing tail filled in from the germline J gene. The V and J genes are TRBV20-1 and TRBJ2-7; D may correspond to TRBD1 or TRBD2 (5 bases each). V was trimmed by 1 base and J by 5 bases, leaving 12 bases between them. Looked up from germline, CDR1 is DFQATT and CDR2 is SNEGSKA (reference sequence). This CDR3 comprises 13 residues. The CDR3 sequence: CSARVEGIHEQYF. CDR3 DNA (partial): TGCAGTGCTAGAGTCGAGGGGATCCACGAG.

The CDR3 sequence: CASSLRQGGTDTQYF. The DNA read from the CDR3 is TGTGCCAGCAGCTTACGACAGGGAGGCACAGATACG. The V and J genes are TRBV7-9 and TRBJ2-3; 7 bases map to TRBD1. The read finishes 3 residues shy of the CDR3 end, and the germline J gene is used to complete it. CDR3 length equals 15 residues. The V gene end was trimmed by 2 bases and the J gene end by 1 base; junction bases not matched to a gene: 3. The germline CDR1 and CDR2 sequences are SEHNR and FQNEAQ (reference sequence). Combining the CDR3 with reference TRBV7-9 and TRBJ2-3 gives the whole variable domain DTGVSQNPRHKITKRGQNVTFRCDPISEHNRLYWYRQTLGQGPEFLTYFQNEAQLEKSRLLSDRFSAERPKGSFSTLEIQRTEQGDSAMYLCASSLRQGGTDTQYFGPGTRLTVL.

This clone was seen repeatedly, ten times or more. The read stops 3 residues short of the end of the CDR3; the missing end is completed from the germline J gene. The chain couples TRBV11-3 to TRBJ2-3; D may be TRBD1 (5 bases). The CDR3 loop spans 13 amino acids. Germline V gives CDR1 SGHNT, CDR2 YENEEA. Trimming took off 6 bases at V and 6 bases at J, with 13 bases between the two ends. The sequenced part of the CDR3 DNA is TGTGCCAGCAGAGCCCAGGGTGCCGATACG. It is translated as CASRAQGADT. The full-length CDR3 reads as CASRAQGADTQYF.

This clone was detected ten times or more. The read ends 3 residues early relative to the CDR3; the germline J gene fills the gap. The V and J genes are TRBV30 and TRBJ2-5; tentative D call: TRBD2 (6 bases). Germline CDR1 is GTSNPN and CDR2 is SVGIG (reference sequence). The CDR3 is 12 amino acids. The V gene lost 5 bases and the J gene lost 4 bases, with 11 bases spanning the gap. CDR3 bases read: TGTGCCTGGCGCGGGGTAGGAGAGACC. It yields the protein CAWRGVGET. The full CDR3 is CAWRGVGETQYF.

This clone was recorded many times. The read ends 3 residues early relative to the CDR3; the germline J gene fills the gap. The chain joins TRBV27 to TRBJ2-1; TRBD2 matches at 8 bases. Germline values: CDR1 MNHEY, CDR2 SMNVEV (reference sequence). V shed 1 base and J 8 bases; nucleotides not matched to a gene: 19. The length of the CDR3 is 19 residues. CDR3 DNA, as far as it was read: TGTGCCAGCAGTTTATATGGCTCGGTCGGGACTAGGGTATACGATGAG. It encodes CASSLYGSVGTRVYDE. The whole CDR3 region reads CASSLYGSVGTRVYDEQFF.

This clone came up many times. The read comes to an end 3 residues before the CDR3 does, leaving the germline J gene to fill in the end. The J gene is TRBJ1-6, the V gene TRBV9; D is perhaps TRBD1 (6 bases). The CDR3 has 17 amino acids. Per the germline V gene, CDR1 is SGDLS and CDR2 is YYNGEE. CDR3 bases read: TGTGCCAGCAGCGTAGGCGGGCGAGGGACAACAATCACTCCC. This sequence encodes CASSVGGRGTTITP. Given in full, the CDR3 is CASSVGGRGTTITPLHF.

This clone was counted a few times. The read ends 3 residues early relative to the CDR3; the germline J gene fills the gap. The rearrangement joins TRBV30 to TRBJ1-1, with a tentative D call TRBD1 (6 bases). CDR1 GTSNPN and CDR2 SVGIG come from the germline V gene (reference sequence). The CDR3 consists of 13 residues. Trimming took off 2 bases at V and 4 bases at J, with 11 bases between the two ends. CDR3 bases read: TGTGCCTGGAGTCTGGGGGGGGCCACTGAA. Residues: CAWSLGGATE. In full, the CDR3 is CAWSLGGATEAFF.

This clone is classed as medium-sized. From the germline J gene comes the end of the CDR3, since the read stops 3 residues before it. The chain recombines TRBV7-2 with TRBJ2-1; 8 bases line up with TRBD1. Germline-derived CDR1 and CDR2 are SGHTA and FQGNSA. Trimming at V came to 3 bases and at J to 4 bases, leaving 5 bases not matched to a gene. This CDR3 has 15 residues. CDR3 bases read: TGTGCCAGCAGCTTCGGACAGGGTGGTTACAATGAG. Encoded protein: CASSFGQGGYNE. The CDR3, in full, reads CASSFGQGGYNEQFF.

There are many counts of this clone. Read coverage stops 3 residues before the CDR3 terminus; the germline J gene supplies the remainder. V and J are TRBV7-9 and TRBJ1-1, with D maybe TRBD1 (5 bases). The V gene's germline CDR1 is SEHNR and CDR2 FQNEAQ (reference sequence). There are 14 residues in the CDR3. The part of the CDR3 DNA that was read is TGTGCCAGCAGCTCGTCCGGGACTAGCGGAGGG. This sequence encodes CASSSSGTSGG. The entire CDR3 reads CASSSSGTSGGAFF.

Comment on this clone: Sequencing ends 3 residues short of the CDR3 end; the germline J gene provides the rest. The V and J genes are TRBV5-1 and TRBJ2-3; 9 bases are shared with TRBD2. The CDR3 spans 14 residues. In germline, CDR1 is SGHRS, CDR2 YFSETQ. Trimming took 5 bases from V and 0 from J; bases not matched to a gene: 1. CDR3 DNA, as far as it was read: TGCGCCAGCAGGACTAGCGGAAGCACAGATACG. It yields the protein CASRTSGSTDT. The whole CDR3 region reads CASRTSGSTDTQYF.

As regards this clone: The missing CDR3 end, 3 residues past where the read stops, is filled in from the germline J gene. This chain uses TRBV19 with TRBJ1-4, with 10 bases lining up with TRBD1. Trimming removed 5 bases from V and 8 bases from J; junction bases left unmatched: 8. Germline V CDR1 and CDR2: LNHDA, SQIVND (reference sequence). CDR3 length: 15 residues. CDR3: CASSFSGQGDEKLFF. The CDR3 bases that were read are TGTGCCAGTAGTTTCTCCGGACAGGGGGACGAAAAA.

With respect to this clone: The read ends 3 residues early relative to the CDR3; the germline J gene fills the gap. The rearrangement joins TRBV7-3 to TRBJ2-1; 10 nucleotides match TRBD2. Germline assignment: CDR1 SGHTA and CDR2 FQGTGA. After removal of 5 bases from V and 4 bases from J, the junction contained 8 bases not matched to a gene. This CDR3 contains 16 residues. The CDR3 DNA, read in part, is TGTGCCAGCAGCCCCGGCGGGACTAGCGCTTACAATGAG. Translated, it gives CASSPGGTSAYNE. The full CDR3 protein reads CASSPGGTSAYNEQFF.

This clone has only a few counts. From the germline J gene comes the end of the CDR3, since the read stops 3 residues before it. The chain is built from TRBV7-9 and TRBJ2-3; 11 bases line up with TRBD2. Trimming cost V 5 bases and J 7 bases; bases outside gene matches: 8. Germline values: CDR1 SEHNR, CDR2 FQNEAQ (reference sequence). The CDR3 runs 15 residues. CDR3 DNA (partial): TGTGCCAGCAGCCGATCCGGGACTAGCGGTAATACG. It translates to CASSRSGTSGNT. The entire CDR3 is CASSRSGTSGNTQYF.

Comments on this clone: The read stops 3 residues short of the end of the CDR3; the missing end is completed from the germline J gene. V and J are TRBV7-6 and TRBJ2-4; D uncertain. CDR1 and CDR2 from the germline V gene are SGHVS and FNYEAQ. The V gene lost 5 bases and the J gene lost 2 bases, with 10 bases spanning the gap. The CDR3 is made up of 14 amino acids. Partial CDR3 DNA: TGTGCCAGCAGCGAGATAGACACCAAAAACATT. It yields the protein CASSEIDTKNI. The whole CDR3 reads CASSEIDTKNIQYF.

This clone came up many times. The read ends 3 residues early relative to the CDR3; the germline J gene fills the gap. The chain recombines TRBV18 with TRBJ2-7, with D possibly TRBD1 on 5 matching bases. Germline V CDR1 and CDR2: KGHSH, LQKENI. This CDR3 is 17 amino acids long. The germline V and J ends were trimmed by 3 bases and 4 bases, with 22 bases remaining between them. The CDR3 bases that were read are TGTGCCAGCTCACCCCCGGGTACAGGTGAAAGCTTTTACGAG. Translation: CASSPPGTGESFYE. The whole CDR3 protein reads CASSPPGTGESFYEQYF. Full variable domain (remainder filled in from reference TRBV18 and TRBJ2-7): NAGVMQNPRHLVRRRGQEARLRCSPMKGHSHVYWYRQLPEEGLKFMVYLQKENIIDESGMPKERFSAEFPKEGPSILRIQQVVRGDSAAYFCASSPPGTGESFYEQYFGPGTRLTVT.

This clone occurred a few times. With the read ending 3 residues before the CDR3 end, the germline J gene is used to fill in that end. The chain recombines TRBV30 with TRBJ2-3; 9 nucleotides line up with TRBD1. Germline values: CDR1 GTSNPN, CDR2 SVGIG (reference sequence). This CDR3 has 14 residues. The J segment lost 6 bases and the V segment lost 1 base, leaving 5 bases of the junction unmatched. CDR3 DNA (partial): TGTGCCTGGAGTGGCGGGACAGGGTACGATACG. This sequence encodes CAWSGGTGYDT. The complete CDR3 protein is CAWSGGTGYDTQYF.

This clone was seen a handful of times. The observed sequence ends 3 residues before the CDR3 terminus, with the missing tail filled in from the germline J gene. The rearrangement links TRBV19 to TRBJ2-3; D might be TRBD1 or TRBD2, each matching 5 bases. The CDR3 has 14 residues. The germline V and J ends were trimmed by 4 bases and 1 base, with 9 bases remaining between them. Germline V gene lookup returns CDR1 LNHDA and CDR2 SQIVND (reference sequence). The CDR3 DNA, read in part, is TGTGCCAGTAGTAGGCAGGGAGGCACAGATACG. Its protein is CASSRQGGTDT. The entire CDR3 reads CASSRQGGTDTQYF.

This clone was counted at least ten times. The CDR3 is cut off 3 residues early in the read; its end comes from the germline J gene. The J gene is TRBJ2-1, the V gene TRBV19; 9 nucleotides match TRBD1. The length of the CDR3 is 17 residues. The germline V gene has CDR1 LNHDA and CDR2 SQIVND (reference sequence). J gave up 2 bases and V 9 bases, and 14 bases lay outside the gene matches. Partial CDR3 DNA: TGTGCCAGCGTGGACAGGGGCTGGAACGGTGCCTACAATGAG. Translating it yields CASVDRGWNGAYNE. The CDR3 as a whole reads CASVDRGWNGAYNEQFF.

This clone has ten or more counts. The read gets to within 3 residues of the CDR3 end, and the germline J gene fills in the rest. The chain recombines TRBV20-1 with TRBJ2-3; 8 bases fit TRBD1. The CDR3 contains 13 residues. In germline, CDR1 is DFQATT, CDR2 SNEGSKA (reference sequence). Trimming took 3 bases from V and 6 from J; bases not matched to a gene: 5. This chain's CDR3 is CSARTGVGDTQYF. The DNA read from the CDR3 is TGCAGTGCTAGGACAGGGGTCGGGGATACG.